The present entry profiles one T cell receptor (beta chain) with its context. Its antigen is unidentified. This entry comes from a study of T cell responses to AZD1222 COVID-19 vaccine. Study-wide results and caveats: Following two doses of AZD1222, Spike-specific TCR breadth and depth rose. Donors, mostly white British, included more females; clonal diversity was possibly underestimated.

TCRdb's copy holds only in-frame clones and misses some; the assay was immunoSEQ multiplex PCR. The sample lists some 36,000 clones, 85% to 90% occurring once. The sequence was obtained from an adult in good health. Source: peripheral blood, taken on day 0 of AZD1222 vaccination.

The CDR3 sequence: CSVIQDNLYEQYF. Written as DNA, the CDR3 is TGCAGCGTTATCCAAGACAACCTTTACGAGCAGTACTTC. J is TRBJ2-7 and V is TRBV29-1; no definite D call. In germline, CDR1 is SQVTM, CDR2 ANQGSEA. This CDR3 has 13 amino acids. The V end was cut by 5 bases, the J end by 4 bases, with 15 bases between.